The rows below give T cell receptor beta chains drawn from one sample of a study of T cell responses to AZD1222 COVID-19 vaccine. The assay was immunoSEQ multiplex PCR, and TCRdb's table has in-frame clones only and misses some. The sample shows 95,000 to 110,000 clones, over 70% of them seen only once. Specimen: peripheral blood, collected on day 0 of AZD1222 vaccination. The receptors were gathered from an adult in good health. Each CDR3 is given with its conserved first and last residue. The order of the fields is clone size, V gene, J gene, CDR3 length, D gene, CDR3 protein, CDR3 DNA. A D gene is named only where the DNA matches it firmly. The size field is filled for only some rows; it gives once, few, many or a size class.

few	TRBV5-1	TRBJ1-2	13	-	CASRPRGSYGYTF	TGCGCCAGCAGACCAAGGGGGTCCTATGGCTACACCTTC
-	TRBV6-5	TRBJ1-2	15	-	CASRWGALSNYGYTF	TGTGCCAGCAGGTGGGGGGCCCTCTCTAACTATGGCTACACCTTC
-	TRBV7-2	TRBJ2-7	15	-	CASSRNEGGGYEQYF	TGTGCCAGCAGCCGGAATGAGGGGGGCGGTTACGAGCAGTACTTC
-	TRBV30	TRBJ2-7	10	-	CAWSRGEQYF	TGTGCCTGGAGTAGAGGGGAGCAGTACTTC
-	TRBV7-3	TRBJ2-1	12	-	CASSPGANEQFF	TGTGCCAGCAGCCCCGGCGCCAATGAGCAGTTCTTC
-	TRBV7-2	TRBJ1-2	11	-	CASSLNYGYTF	TGTGCCAGCAGCCTCAACTATGGCTACACCTTC
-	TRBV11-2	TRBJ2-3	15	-	CASSLPPGPTDTQYF	TGTGCCAGCAGCTTACCCCCAGGGCCCACAGATACGCAGTATTTT
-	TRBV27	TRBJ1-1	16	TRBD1	CASSLGTGGMNTEAFF	TGTGCCAGCAGTTTAGGGACAGGGGGCATGAACACTGAAGCTTTCTTT
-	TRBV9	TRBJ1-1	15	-	CASSVVPTGITEAFF	TGTGCCAGCAGCGTAGTTCCCACAGGGATCACTGAAGCTTTCTTT
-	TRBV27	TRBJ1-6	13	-	CASSELANSPLHF	TGTGCCAGCAGCGAACTCGCCAATTCACCCCTCCACTTT
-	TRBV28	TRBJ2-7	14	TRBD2	CASRRGGSGAEQYF	TGTGCCAGCAGGCGGGGGGGCTCCGGCGCCGAGCAGTACTTC
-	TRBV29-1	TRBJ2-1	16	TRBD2	CSVGVGEGSLFDEQFF	TGCAGCGTCGGAGTCGGGGAGGGCAGTTTGTTTGATGAGCAGTTCTTC
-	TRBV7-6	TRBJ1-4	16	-	CASSHDSPMLGEKLFF	TGTGCCAGCAGCCACGACAGCCCAATGTTGGGTGAAAAACTGTTTTTT
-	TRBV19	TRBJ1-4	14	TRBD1	CASRRTGFSEKLFF	TGTGCCAGTAGGCGGACAGGGTTTTCCGAAAAACTGTTTTTT
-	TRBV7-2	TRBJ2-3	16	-	CASSLALSGGTDTQYF	TGTGCCAGCAGCTTAGCTCTTAGCGGAGGAACAGATACGCAGTATTTT
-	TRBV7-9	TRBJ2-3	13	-	CASSLGGSDTQYF	TGTGCCAGCAGCTTAGGCGGTTCTGATACGCAGTATTTT
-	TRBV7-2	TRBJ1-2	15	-	CASSFGRLTNYGYTF	TGTGCCAGCAGCTTTGGACGCCTTACTAACTATGGCTACACCTTC
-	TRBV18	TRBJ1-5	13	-	CASSPGGQQPQHF	TGTGCCAGCTCACCCGGTGGCCAGCAGCCCCAGCATTTT
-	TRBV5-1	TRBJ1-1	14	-	CASSPGSRWTEAFF	TGCGCCAGCAGCCCAGGATCCCGGTGGACTGAAGCTTTCTTT
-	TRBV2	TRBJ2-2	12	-	CASTGITGELFF	TGTGCCAGCACGGGGATCACCGGGGAGCTGTTTTTT
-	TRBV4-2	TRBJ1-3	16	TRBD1	CASSQELAGGGNTIYF	TGTGCCAGCAGCCAAGAGCTAGCAGGGGGTGGAAACACCATATATTTT
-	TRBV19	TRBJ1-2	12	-	CASLGTPYGYTF	TGTGCCAGTCTCGGGACACCCTATGGCTACACCTTC
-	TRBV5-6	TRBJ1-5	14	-	CASSPGTVDQPQHF	TGTGCCAGCAGCCCTGGGACGGTCGATCAGCCCCAGCATTTT
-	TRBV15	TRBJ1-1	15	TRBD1	CATSRGGTGGTEAFF	TGTGCCACCAGCAGAGGAGGTACAGGGGGCACTGAAGCTTTCTTT
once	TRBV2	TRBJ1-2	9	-	CATTRGYTF	TGTGCCACCACTCGGGGCTACACCTTC
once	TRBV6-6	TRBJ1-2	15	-	CASSYSNTGANGYTF	TGTGCCAGCAGTTACTCGAATACGGGGGCAAATGGCTACACCTTC
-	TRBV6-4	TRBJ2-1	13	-	CASSTSGGFEQFF	TGTGCCAGCAGTACCTCAGGAGGTTTTGAGCAGTTCTTC
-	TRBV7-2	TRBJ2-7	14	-	CASSPGTQVYEQYF	TGTGCCAGCAGTCCCGGGACACAGGTCTACGAGCAGTACTTC
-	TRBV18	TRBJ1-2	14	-	CASSLSAGDYGYTF	TGTGCCAGCTCATTAAGCGCAGGGGACTATGGCTACACCTTC
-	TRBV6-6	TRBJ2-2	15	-	CASSRGQTNTGELFF	TGTGCCAGCAGCCGCGGACAGACGAACACCGGGGAGCTGTTTTTT
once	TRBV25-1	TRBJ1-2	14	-	CASREQGIGYGYTF	TGTGCCAGCAGAGAGCAGGGTATAGGCTATGGCTACACCTTC
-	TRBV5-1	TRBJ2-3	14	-	CASSLGGFTDTQYF	TGCGCCAGCAGCTTGGGAGGATTCACAGATACGCAGTATTTT
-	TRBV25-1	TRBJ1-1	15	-	CASAPETGLFTEAFF	TGTGCCAGCGCCCCTGAAACAGGGTTGTTTACTGAAGCTTTCTTT
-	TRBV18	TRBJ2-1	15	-	CASSPGLQAGNEQFF	TGTGCCAGCTCACCGGGCCTACAGGCCGGCAATGAGCAGTTCTTC
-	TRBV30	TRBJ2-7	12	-	CACRVSTYEQCF	TGTGCCTGCAGGGTTTCGACCTACGAGCAGTGCTTC
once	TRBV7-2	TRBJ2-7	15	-	CASSLGTWEAYEQYF	TGTGCCAGCAGCTTGGGGACCTGGGAGGCCTACGAGCAGTACTTC
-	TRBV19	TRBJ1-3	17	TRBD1	CASSILGTGLTGNTIYF	TGTGCCAGTAGTATTCTCGGGACAGGATTAACTGGAAACACCATATATTTT
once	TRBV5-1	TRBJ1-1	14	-	CASSLPKGNTEAFF	TGCGCCAGCAGCCTTCCCAAGGGCAACACTGAAGCTTTCTTT
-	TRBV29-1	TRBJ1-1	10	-	CSVQNTEAFF	TGCAGCGTACAGAACACTGAAGCTTTCTTT
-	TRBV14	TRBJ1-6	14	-	CASSPGPGGSPLHF	TGTGCCAGCAGCCCCGGACCGGGTGGATCACCCCTCCACTTT
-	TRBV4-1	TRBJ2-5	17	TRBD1	CASSQPPNDRGQETQYF	TGCGCCAGCAGCCAGCCTCCCAATGACAGGGGCCAAGAGACCCAGTACTTC
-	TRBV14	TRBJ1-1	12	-	CASKDGITEAFF	TGTGCCAGCAAAGACGGAATCACTGAAGCTTTCTTT
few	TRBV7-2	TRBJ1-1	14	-	CASSPQGRRTEAFF	TGTGCCAGCAGCCCTCAGGGCCGAAGGACTGAAGCTTTCTTT
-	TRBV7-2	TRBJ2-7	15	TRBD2	CASSLLAGISYEQYF	TGTGCCAGCAGCTTACTAGCGGGAATATCCTACGAGCAGTACTTC